The present T cell receptor (beta chain) was sequenced within a study of cytomegalovirus exposure and HLA in healthy donors. Germline CDR1 is MNHEY and CDR2 is SMNVEV (reference sequence). The V segment lost 7 bases and the J segment 0 bases; nucleotides outside the gene matches: 6. This CDR3 contains 14 residues. This PCR relied on a set of 60 Vbeta primers and 13 Jbeta primers. This table comes from immunoSEQ multiplex PCR, and its TCRdb copy is limited to in-frame clones, with some not included. The data show about 190,000 clones, around 75% seen once. The chain employs TRBV27 and TRBJ2-7; 7 nucleotides align to TRBD2. This receptor was taken from a woman aged 30 to 39 in good health and CMV-seronegative. Material: PBMCs. DNA for the CDR3: TGTGCCAGCACCTCCCGCGGGAGCTCCTACGAGCAGTACTTC. This codes for CASTSRGSSYEQYF.